This T cell receptor (beta chain) was identified during a study of blood T cell repertoires in COVID-19. TCRdb's copy holds only in-frame clones and misses some; the assay was immunoSEQ multiplex PCR. The repertoire holds 130,000 to 150,000 clones, with roughly 88% as singletons. The junction had 7 bases not matched to a gene; V was cut back by 5 bases and J by 3 bases. In germline, CDR1 is SGHTA, CDR2 FQGNSA. This CDR3 has 16 residues. The sequenced sample was PBMCs or T cells enriched from blood (not recorded which). This TCR was sampled from a woman younger than 45 with acute COVID-19. The genes are TRBV7-2 and TRBJ2-1, with TRBD2 identical over 10 bases. The CDR3: CASSPGLAAHYNEQFF. CDR3 DNA sequence: TGTGCCAGCAGCCCTGGACTAGCGGCCCACTACAATGAGCAGTTCTTC. Full variable domain (remainder filled in from reference TRBV7-2 and TRBJ2-1): GAGVSQSPSNKVTEKGKDVELRCDPISGHTALYWYRQSLGQGLEFLIYFQGNSAPDKSGLPSDRFSAERTGGSVSTLTIQRTQQEDSAVYLCASSPGLAAHYNEQFFGPGTRLTVL.